This T cell receptor (beta chain) was retrieved from a study of T cell responses to AZD1222 COVID-19 vaccine. Notes on the study in general: Spike-specific TCR breadth and depth went up after people got two AZD1222 doses. It was only after the peak T cell response that any repertoires were sampled.

The V end was cut by 8 bases, the J end by 0 bases, with 8 bases between. The CDR3 extends over 13 amino acids. Germline V gene sequence: CDR1 MNHEY, CDR2 SVGAGI. Profiled with immunoSEQ multiplex PCR; TCRdb holds only in-frame clones, not every one. Found here are some 150,000 clones, over 90% of them singletons; the top ten hold more than 0.85%. As concerns this clone: The antigen is not known.

The genes are TRBV6-5 and TRBJ2-1; no clear D. The material sequenced was peripheral blood, taken on day 0 of MenACWY control vaccination. This TCR derives from an adult in good health. The CDR3 DNA reads TGTGCCAGCGCAACGAGCTCCTACAATGAGCAGTTCTTC. Protein product: CASATSSYNEQFF.